A selection of T cell receptor beta chains follows, all from one sample in a study of brain T cells in children with intractable seizures. The repertoire was sequenced with immunoSEQ multiplex PCR; TCRdb's copy has only in-frame clones and lacks some. Among more than 7,500 clones, nearly 75% were seen once, and the ten largest hold approximately 8.3%. The sequencing here drew on resected brain tissue, taken at surgery. These receptor sequences come from a boy under three years old with tuberous sclerosis and intractable seizures. The CDR3 runs from the conserved cysteine through the conserved F or W. The order of the fields is J gene, CDR3 length, V gene, CDR3 protein.

>TRBJ2-7|15|TRBV7-2
CASGKTSGTLYEQYF
>TRBJ1-1|19|TRBV9
CASSEPLGDPKSMNTEAFF
>TRBJ2-7|15|TRBV6-6
CASPPMGQGVHEQYF
>TRBJ2-4|15|TRBV3-1/TRBV3-2
CASSQDLTGEDIQYF
>TRBJ2-1|16|TRBV19
CASSPRPRPELNEQFF
>TRBJ1-4|15|TRBV23-1
CASSLGGTPNEKLFF
>TRBJ1-2|15|TRBV27
CASSPTPSGGGGYTF
>TRBJ2-2|13|TRBV7-3
CASSSPNTGELFF
>TRBJ2-6|14|TRBV5-1
CASSFYSGANVLTF
>TRBJ2-1|16|TRBV11-2
CASSPPGVAGVHEQFF
>TRBJ2-3|15|TRBV7-9
CASSPGQGGTDTQYF
>TRBJ2-3|15|TRBV5-4
CASSLDSGSTDTQYF
>TRBJ2-1|16|TRBV18
CASSPPNGVNYNEQFF
>TRBJ1-5|16|TRBV28
CASSLLGQGSNQPQHF
>TRBJ2-3|15|TRBV18
CASSGGLSGTDTQYF
>TRBJ1-1|12|TRBV18
CASSPDRVEAFF
>TRBJ2-1|16|TRBV6-6
CAIRTSGRASINEQFF
>TRBJ2-2|13|TRBV10-2
CASSGYAPGELFF
>TRBJ1-2|17|TRBV9
CASSVVASLRERHGYTF
>TRBJ2-7|14|TRBV6-6
CASSKTGTGNEQYF
>TRBJ2-1|13|TRBV3-1/TRBV3-2
CASSQALGYEQFF
>TRBJ1-2|11|TRBV6-1
CAYRGLDGYTF
>TRBJ1-2|15|TRBV25-1
CASSEYRTTDYGYTF
>TRBJ2-7|16|TRBV14
CASSQYPRTVRYEQYF
>TRBJ2-1|13|TRBV19
CASSIGGGGEQFF
>TRBJ2-7|11|TRBV27
CASSLQGEQYF
>TRBJ2-1|12|TRBV6-5
CASSLASNEQFF
>TRBJ1-5|18|TRBV24-1
CATSGGEGTVGSNQPQHF
>TRBJ1-2|14|TRBV29-1
CSVEVEVSGSGYTF
>TRBJ2-2|15|TRBV5-1
CASSLVREGTGELFF
>TRBJ1-5|14|TRBV7-2
CASSLAGKGQPQHF
>TRBJ2-5|16|TRBV14
CASSPWQGGNQETQYF
>TRBJ2-7|13|TRBV10-3
CAISGPRAYEQYF
>TRBJ2-3|12|TRBV18
CASSPSTDTQYF
>TRBJ1-4|14|TRBV11-2
CASSFGATNEKLFF
>TRBJ2-7|13|TRBV9
CASSDGTAYEQYF
>TRBJ2-1|12|TRBV6-6
CASRGQGNEQFF
>TRBJ1-1|11|TRBV27
CASYWNTEAFF
>TRBJ2-5|17|TRBV14
CASSSRSGGRAGETQYF
>TRBJ2-2|14|TRBV3-1/TRBV3-2
CASRVQGSTGELFF
>TRBJ1-3|14|TRBV19
CASSSAGSGNTIYF
>TRBJ1-3|17|TRBV5-6
CASSLAWTGDLGNTIYF
>TRBJ2-1|14|TRBV6-1
CASSDSSPYNEQFF
>TRBJ2-5|13|TRBV2
CASSLGQVETQYF
>TRBJ1-1|12|TRBV28
CASTLGDTEAFF
>TRBJ1-2|13|TRBV12-2
CASRLQGDYGYTF
>TRBJ2-3|15|TRBV6-5
CAAPGTRGDGDTQYF
>TRBJ2-5|12|TRBV29-1
CSVEPGQETQYF
>TRBJ2-1|15|TRBV7-8
CASSSRDVSYNEQFF
>TRBJ2-3|19|TRBV5-1
CASSLARGGRRVGTDTQYF
>TRBJ2-7|13|TRBV5-6
CASSLRTWGEQYF
>TRBJ2-7|16|TRBV14
CASSQDMGTGGYEQYF
>TRBJ2-2|10|TRBV6-6
CASWGGELFF
>TRBJ2-2|14|TRBV6-5
CASSSVLNTGELFF
>TRBJ2-2|12|TRBV7-9
CASRPDPGELFF
>TRBJ2-7|15|TRBV11-3
CASSSGSVRYYEQYF
>TRBJ2-1|12|TRBV6-5
CAIGLINNEQFF